This T cell receptor (beta chain) comes out of a study of Tregs in tolerant kidney transplant recipients. The CDR3 has 13 amino acids. J gave up 3 bases and V 7 bases, and 4 bases lay outside the gene matches. CDR1 MNHEY and CDR2 SVGAGI come from the germline V gene. The nonmyeloablative bone marrow transplants came from related graft donors, with transient mixed chimerism. Libraries were prepared by immunoSEQ multiplex PCR; TCRdb keeps only in-frame clonotypes and omits some of them. The sample has under 90,000 clones, roughly 90% seen once; the top ten hold 1.5% to 2%. The V and J genes are TRBV6-5 and TRBJ2-3; TRBD2 agrees at 7 bases. The sequence was obtained from a human patient who received a combined kidney and bone marrow transplant. A share of the T cells may be of graft donor origin. This specimen was CD4+ T cells from blood (PBMCs), taken 24 months after the transplant. CDR3 bases: TGTGCCAGCAAGTCTAGCGGAACAGATACGCAGTATTTT. It is translated as CASKSSGTDTQYF.